These 27 T cell receptor beta chains were all obtained from the same sample, sequenced in a study of blood T cells in healthy people across ages. PCR was performed a second time for about 6 to 12 cycles using a sample-barcoded 5' primer and a J-beta primer mix. TCRdb re-called the 5' RACE reads through MiXCR, storing one row per CDR3 protein. Of about 570,000 distinct CDR3 sequences listed, about 25% were seen once; the top ten hold roughly 20%. Sequencing input: blood. The receptors were gathered from a woman between 70 and 85 years old in good health.

A word on this clonotype: The junction departs from the called germline gene at one end, perhaps through a read error. The chain recombines TRBV7-9 with TRBJ1-1, with 7 nucleotides matching TRBD1. The CDR3 sequence is 15 residues long. Germline V gives CDR1 SEHNR, CDR2 FQNEAQ (reference sequence). As DNA, the CDR3 is TGTGCCAGCAGCGCCCCACAGGGGTGGAACGCTGAAGCTTTCTTT. As protein: CASSAPQGWNAEAFF.

This clonotype showed up just a few times. V is TRBV29-1 and J is TRBJ2-5; 9 bases agree with TRBD1. The end of the DNA aligns better with TRBJ2-7, so the J call may be wrong. The CDR3 consists of 13 residues. Germline-derived CDR1 and CDR2 are SQVTM and ANQGSEA. The CDR3 here is CSVEGQGVNEQYF. For the CDR3, the DNA is TGCAGCGTTGAGGGACAGGGAGTTAACGAGCAGTACTTC.

The V call is TRBV20-1, the J call TRBJ1-5; D is uncertain. Germline assignment: CDR1 DFQATT and CDR2 SNEGSKA (reference sequence). Trimming took 6 bases from V and 3 from J, leaving 12 bases between them. CDR3 length: 13 amino acids. CDR3 sequence: CSARRQINQPQHF. The CDR3 nucleotides read TGCAGTGCCCGGAGACAAATCAATCAGCCCCAGCATTTT.

The sample holds a few counts of this clonotype. The rearrangement joins TRBV20-1 to TRBJ2-7, with D perhaps being TRBD1 or TRBD2 (5 bases each). CDR3 length: 13 residues. The ends were cut back, 6 bases at V and 5 bases at J, with 17 bases in the middle. The germline gives CDR1 DFQATT, CDR2 SNEGSKA (reference sequence). The CDR3 region is CSAPGLPGDEQYF. The CDR3 DNA reads TGCAGTGCCCCGGGGCTCCCCGGCGACGAGCAGTACTTC.

This clonotype was seen more than once but under ten times. The rearrangement links TRBV3-1 to TRBJ2-1, with 8 nucleotides matching TRBD1. The DNA end lines up better with TRBJ2-7; the J call may be wrong. Germline V gene sequence: CDR1 LGHDT, CDR2 YNNKEL (reference sequence). The CDR3 has 12 residues. CDR3 sequence reads: CASTPGGREQYF. The CDR3 DNA reads TGTGCCAGCACTCCAGGGGGCCGCGAGCAGTACTTC.

This clonotype was seen more than once but under ten times. This chain uses TRBV24-1 with TRBJ1-2; 7 bases are a match to TRBD1. Germline V lookup: CDR1 KGHDR, CDR2 SFDVKD. Trimming at V came to 3 bases and at J to 3 bases, leaving 12 bases not matched to a gene. This CDR3 is built from 17 residues. CDR3 amino acids: CATSDPRGRGRDYGYTF. The CDR3 region has the DNA TGTGCCACCAGTGATCCCCGAGGGAGGGGGCGCGACTATGGCTACACCTTC.

The chain combines TRBV12-3 or TRBV12-4 with TRBJ2-5; D gene uncertain. This CDR3 region has 12 residues. Trimming removed 1 base at V and 9 bases at J, with 9 bases between. CDR3 DNA sequence: TGTGCCAGCAGTTTAGAGGCCCGGTCCCAGTACTTC. Its protein is CASSLEARSQYF.

This chain joins TRBV7-2 and TRBJ2-5; D unresolved. Trimming removed 1 base at V and 7 bases at J, with 10 bases between. This CDR3 is built from 13 residues. Germline CDR1 SGHTA, CDR2 FQGNSA. The DNA of the CDR3 is TGTGCCAGCAGCTTAGTTCAGTGGGGGACCCAGTACTTC. It specifies CASSLVQWGTQYF. Full variable domain (rest looked up from reference TRBV7-2 and TRBJ2-5): GAGVSQSPSNKVTEKGKDVELRCDPISGHTALYWYRQSLGQGLEFLIYFQGNSAPDKSGLPSDRFSAERTGGSVSTLTIQRTQQEDSAVYLCASSLVQWGTQYFGPGTRLLVL.

In this sample, this clonotype turned up a few times. Likely a read error: the CDR3 ends without its conserved phenylalanine or tryptophan. For the CDR3, the DNA is TGTGCCAGCAGTGAATTGGGGGGGAGAGCTTTCCTT. It encodes CASSELGGRAFL. The V call is TRBV6-1, the J call TRBJ1-1, with TRBD1 as a possible D gene (5 bases). This CDR3 is 12 amino acids long. Germline loops: CDR1 MNHNS, CDR2 SASEGT. V gave up 2 bases and J gave up 10 bases, with 11 bases separating them.

The rearrangement links TRBV6-5 to TRBJ1-1; D is unclear. V lost 0 bases and J lost 11, with 13 bases in between. The V gene's germline CDR1 is MNHEY and CDR2 SVGAGI. This CDR3 region has 13 residues. CDR3 DNA sequence: TGTGCCAGCAGTTACTCGAAGCTTTGGCGGGCTTTCTTT. Its protein is CASSYSKLWRAFF.

This clonotype was observed a handful of times. The chain is built from TRBV6-1 and TRBJ2-5; D remains unclear. The better agreement between TRBJ2-1 and the DNA end casts doubt on the J call. This CDR3 contains 10 residues. Germline V gene lookup returns CDR1 MNHNS and CDR2 SASEGT. The CDR3 coding sequence is TGTGCCAGCAGGTTCTATGAGCAGTTCTTC. It specifies CASRFYEQFF.

In its sample, this clonotype was seen a few times. The chain has TRBV7-3 and TRBJ2-5; 7 nucleotides align to TRBD1. The J call is uncertain, as TRBJ2-1 better fits the DNA end. Germline lookup yields CDR1 SGHTA and CDR2 FQGTGA. The CDR3 runs to 15 residues. CDR3 loop: CASSSYGTANNEQFF. CDR3 DNA: TGTGCCAGCAGCTCTTACGGGACAGCTAACAATGAGCAGTTCTTC.

The V call is TRBV12-3 or TRBV12-4, the J call TRBJ1-2; D call uncertain. The CDR3 sequence is 11 residues long. Trimming took off 4 bases at V and 7 bases at J, with 7 bases between the two ends. The CDR3 DNA reads as TGTGCCAGCAGTTCGGTGGTTGGCTACACCTTC. Its protein is CASSSVVGYTF.

The V and J genes are TRBV24-1 and TRBJ2-1, with TRBD1 matching 7 bases. V was clipped by 4 bases and J by 8 bases; unmatched bases: 22. CDR1 KGHDR and CDR2 SFDVKD come from the germline V gene. CDR3 size: 19 residues. The CDR3 reads CATSEFHRGNGYRGDEQFF. CDR3 sequence (DNA): TGTGCCACCAGTGAATTTCACAGGGGAAATGGCTACCGGGGCGATGAGCAGTTCTTC.

This clonotype was detected only a few times. This rearrangement joins TRBV11-3 to TRBJ2-1; 9 bases are shared with TRBD2. The CDR3 is 16 residues long. Germline V gene data show CDR1 as SGHNT and CDR2 as YENEEA. The trim removed 2 bases at V and 12 bases at J, leaving 14 bases unmatched. The CDR3 coding sequence is TGTGCCAGCAGCTTATGCGGGGGGGCTTGTTTGAGGGTGCAGTTCTTC. The encoded protein is CASSLCGGACLRVQFF.

The chain uses TRBV6-1 and TRBJ1-5; D gene unclear. V lost 10 bases to trimming and J lost 6 bases, with 16 bases between them. The CDR3 consists of 13 residues. The germline gives CDR1 MNHNS, CDR2 SASEGT. The DNA for the CDR3 is TGTGCCACCGCGGGGTCAGGAACTCAGCCCCAGCATTTT. Translation gives CATAGSGTQPQHF.

The chain is built from TRBV9 and TRBJ2-3; D unresolved. V was trimmed by 3 bases and J by 3 bases, leaving 14 bases between them. The V gene's germline CDR1 is SGDLS and CDR2 YYNGEE. CDR3 size: 15 residues. The CDR3 DNA follows: TGTGCCAGCAGCGCCCGGACCGCAAGGACAGATACGCAGTATTTT. Its protein is CASSARTARTDTQYF.

Here the CDR3 DNA reads TGTGCCAGCAGCCAGGCTTGGGGGGTAACTACTAACTATGGCTACACCTTC. This codes for CASSQAWGVTTNYGYTF. The rearrangement uses TRBV4-2 and TRBJ1-2; a weak D match, TRBD1 (5 bases). CDR3 length equals 17 residues. Germline CDR1 reads LGHNA; CDR2 reads YNFKEQ. V shed 3 bases and J shed 0 bases, with 17 bases lying between them.

The rearrangement joins TRBV11-2 to TRBJ2-5; D gene unclear. Germline CDR1 is SGHAT and CDR2 is FQNNGV. The CDR3 extends over 14 amino acids. V shed 0 bases and J shed 10 bases, with 15 bases lying between them. DNA of the CDR3: TGTGCCAGCAGCTTAGATAGGGTCGACCCAAACCAGTACTTC. Its translation: CASSLDRVDPNQYF.

The chain is built from TRBV7-2 and TRBJ2-5; perhaps TRBD2 as D (5 bases). The V end lost 4 bases, the J end lost 7 bases, and 19 bases lay between the germline ends. Germline CDR1 is SGHTA and CDR2 is FQGNSA. CDR3 length: 15 residues. The CDR3 protein is CASSSTDPKRGTQYF. The CDR3 DNA follows: TGTGCCAGCAGCTCCACAGACCCCAAACGGGGGACCCAGTACTTC.

The rearrangement joins TRBV6-5 to TRBJ2-5; D may match TRBD1 or TRBD2 (5 bases each). Trimming took 7 bases from V and 5 from J, leaving 17 bases between them. Germline V CDR1 and CDR2: MNHEY, SVGAGI. The CDR3 is 14 amino acids. The CDR3 coding sequence is TGTGCCAGCATGCAGGGACGCCGCGGGGAGACCCAGTACTTC. Translating it yields CASMQGRRGETQYF.

The chain carries TRBV7-3 and TRBJ2-2; D tentatively fits TRBD1 or TRBD2 (5 bases each). Per the germline V gene, CDR1 is SGHTA and CDR2 is FQGTGA. V dropped 5 bases and J dropped 6 bases, with 10 bases sitting between them. The CDR3 is 13 amino acids. The CDR3 loop reads CASSRGPAGELFF. CDR3 bases: TGTGCCAGCAGCCGGGGACCCGCCGGGGAGCTGTTTTTT.

This sequence joins TRBV2 and TRBJ2-1; TRBD2 agrees at 12 bases. The J call may be mistaken, given a closer DNA end match to TRBJ2-5. CDR3 length: 18 amino acids. Germline V lookup: CDR1 SNHLY, CDR2 FYNNEI. CDR3 sequence: CASRRGYTSGGPQETQYF. The CDR3 DNA sequence: TGTGCCAGCAGGAGGGGTTATACTAGCGGGGGGCCCCAGGAGACCCAGTACTTC.

This chain links TRBV5-1 with TRBJ1-6, with D perhaps TRBD1 (6 bases). Trimming pared 4 bases from V and 5 bases from J, leaving 13 bases between. Germline lookup yields CDR1 SGHRS and CDR2 YFSETQ. The CDR3 length is 15 residues. CDR3 coding DNA: TGCGCCAGCAGCGACCAGGGGAGGGATAATTCACCCCTCCACTTT. Translation gives CASSDQGRDNSPLHF. Based on the CDR3 plus reference TRBV5-1 and TRBJ1-6, the full variable domain is KAGVTQTPRYLIKTRGQQVTLSCSPISGHRSVSWYQQTPGQGLQFLFEYFSETQRNKGNFPGRFSGRQFSNSRSEMNVSTLELGDSALYLCASSDQGRDNSPLHFGNGTRLTVT.

The chain couples TRBV7-8 to TRBJ1-2, with D unclear. Trimming cost V 4 bases and J 8 bases, with 17 bases left between them. The CDR3 length is 14 residues. Germline CDR1 reads SGHVS; CDR2 reads FQNEAQ. The CDR3 region is CASSWGMALGGYTF. CDR3 nucleotide sequence: TGTGCCAGCAGCTGGGGTATGGCCCTCGGAGGCTACACCTTC.

The rearrangement uses TRBV7-2 and TRBJ1-2, with TRBD1 matching over 8 bases. This CDR3 is 14 amino acids long. Trimming at V came to 5 bases and at J to 4 bases, leaving 6 bases not matched to a gene. Germline V gives CDR1 SGHTA, CDR2 FQGNSA. The CDR3 bases are TGTGCCAGCAGCCCCCGGGGACAGGTCTATGGCTACACCTTC. It encodes CASSPRGQVYGYTF.

This clonotype is a singleton in its sample. V gene TRBV4-2 combines with J gene TRBJ2-3; 13 bases are a match to TRBD2. The ends lost 6 bases at V and 5 bases at J; junction bases unmatched: 8. CDR3 size: 16 residues. Germline CDR1 LGHNA, CDR2 YNFKEQ. CDR3 residues: CASRELAGGLVDTQYF. In DNA, the CDR3 is TGTGCCAGCAGGGAACTAGCGGGGGGGCTTGTAGATACGCAGTATTTT.